This T cell receptor beta chain was found in a study of T cell changes during pregnancy in multiple sclerosis. Only in-frame clones appear in the TCRdb table, and some are missing; sequencing was by immunoSEQ multiplex PCR. The profile shows 89,000 or so clones, approximately 90% of them singletons. Material: PBMCs, obtained in the first trimester of pregnancy. This receptor was obtained from a female donor in good health, serving as a control in a pregnancy study. Some clones in this sample may be carry-over from other donors' samples.

Here the CDR3 DNA reads TGCGCCAGCAGCCCGCGACTAGCGGGGAGTTTGGATGAGCAGTTCTTC. It specifies CASSPRLAGSLDEQFF. The rearrangement links TRBV5-1 to TRBJ2-1; 11 nucleotides match TRBD2. CDR3 length equals 16 residues. J was trimmed by 8 bases and V by 4 bases; bases with no gene match: 11. Germline loops: CDR1 SGHRS, CDR2 YFSETQ. The whole variable domain, filled in from reference TRBV5-1 and TRBJ2-1, reads KAGVTQTPRYLIKTRGQQVTLSCSPISGHRSVSWYQQTPGQGLQFLFEYFSETQRNKGNFPGRFSGRQFSNSRSEMNVSTLELGDSALYLCASSPRLAGSLDEQFFGPGTRLTVL.